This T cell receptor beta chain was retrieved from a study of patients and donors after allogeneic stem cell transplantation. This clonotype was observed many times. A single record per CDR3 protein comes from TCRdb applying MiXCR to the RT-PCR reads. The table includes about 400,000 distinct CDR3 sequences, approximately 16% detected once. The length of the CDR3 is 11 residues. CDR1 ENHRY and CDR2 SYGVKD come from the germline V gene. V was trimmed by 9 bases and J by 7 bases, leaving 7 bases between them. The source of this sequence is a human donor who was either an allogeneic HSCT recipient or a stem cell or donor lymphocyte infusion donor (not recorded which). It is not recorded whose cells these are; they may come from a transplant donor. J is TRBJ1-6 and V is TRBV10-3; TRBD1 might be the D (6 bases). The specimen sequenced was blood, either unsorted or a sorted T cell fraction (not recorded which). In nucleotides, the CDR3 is TGTGCCATGGGGGGCAATTCACCCCTCCACTTT. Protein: CAMGGNSPLHF.